These 32 T cell receptor beta chains came from one sample sequenced in a study of T cell responses to AZD1222 COVID-19 vaccine. TCRdb keeps only in-frame clones here, not all; method: immunoSEQ multiplex PCR. The sample yields approximately 80,000 clones, roughly 86% seen once. Sequences were derived from peripheral blood, sampled on day 0 of MenACWY control vaccination. The receptors originated from an adult in good health.

The rearrangement uses TRBV3-1 (or the pseudogene TRBV3-2) and TRBJ1-5; D ambiguous. Trimming took off 2 bases at V and 2 bases at J, with 4 bases between the two ends. The CDR3 spans 13 residues. CDR1 and CDR2 (germline): LGHDT, YNNKEL (reference sequence). The CDR3 region is CASSQTGNQPQHF. DNA of the CDR3: TGTGCCAGCAGCCAAACCGGCAATCAGCCCCAGCATTTT.

This clone was observed a few times. The rearrangement links TRBV19 to TRBJ1-2; 7 bases are shared with TRBD1. Looked up from germline, CDR1 is LNHDA and CDR2 is SQIVND (reference sequence). With 4 bases clipped from V and 1 base from J, the junction kept 9 bases outside the gene matches. The CDR3 is made up of 16 amino acids. CDR3 sequence reads: CASSKETGNINYGYTF. CDR3 DNA: TGTGCCAGTAGTAAGGAGACAGGGAATATTAACTATGGCTACACCTTC.

V gene TRBV6-2 or TRBV6-3 combines with J gene TRBJ1-2, with D tentatively TRBD1 (5 bases). Germline V gene sequence: CDR1 MNHEY, CDR2 SVGEGT. V lost 4 bases and J 0 bases, leaving 12 bases between the germline ends. The CDR3 runs 15 residues. CDR3: CASSSRGTPNYGYTF. The CDR3 DNA reads as TGTGCCAGCAGTTCAAGAGGGACTCCTAACTATGGCTACACCTTC.

V is TRBV5-4 and J is TRBJ2-5; the D is unclear. Germline-derived CDR1 and CDR2 are SGHNT and YYREEE (reference sequence). Trimming removed 4 bases at V and 0 bases at J, with 7 bases between. This CDR3 has 13 amino acids. In nucleotides, the CDR3 is TGTGCCAGCAGCAGACAAGACCAAGAGACCCAGTACTTC. Encoded protein: CASSRQDQETQYF.

The chain recombines TRBV19 with TRBJ2-3; D is possibly TRBD1 (6 bases). V gave up 6 bases and J gave up 6 bases, with 19 bases separating them. The CDR3 length is 15 residues. CDR1 is LNHDA, CDR2 SQIVND, per germline (reference sequence). CDR3 region: CASSQIRGQADTQYF. CDR3 in DNA: TGTGCCAGTAGCCAAATCAGGGGACAAGCGGATACGCAGTATTTT.

The rearrangement uses TRBV12-3 or TRBV12-4 and TRBJ1-1, with a weak D call TRBD1 (6 bases). This CDR3 spans 10 amino acids. The ends were cut back, 10 bases at V and 10 bases at J, with 13 bases in the middle. CDR3 nucleotide sequence: TGTGCCACAGGGGAAGGAGGAGCTTTCTTT. Its translation is CATGEGGAFF.

The genes are TRBV20-1 and TRBJ2-4; unclear D gene. The V end was cut by 4 bases, the J end by 3 bases, with 4 bases between. This CDR3 contains 11 residues. CDR1 and CDR2 (germline): DFQATT, SNEGSKA (reference sequence). In nucleotides, the CDR3 is TGCAGTGCTATCAGCAAAAACATTCAGTACTTC. Translated: CSAISKNIQYF.

The chain links TRBV14 to TRBJ1-6, with 7 bases matching TRBD1. V was pared by 4 bases and J by 6 bases, with 3 bases of the junction left unmatched. CDR1 is SGHDN, CDR2 FVKESK, per germline. This CDR3 spans 14 amino acids. The DNA for the CDR3 is TGTGCCAGCAGCCCTGGACAGGTTAATTCACCCCTCCACTTT. Its translation: CASSPGQVNSPLHF.

This clone was picked up one time. The chain has TRBV19 and TRBJ1-5; possibly TRBD1 for D (6 bases). The germline V gene has CDR1 LNHDA and CDR2 SQIVND (reference sequence). V lost 1 base to trimming and J lost 3 bases, with 7 bases between them. The CDR3 runs 14 residues. The CDR3, as DNA: TGTGCCAGTAGTATAGGGACAGTCAATCAGCCCCAGCATTTT. Its translation is CASSIGTVNQPQHF.

This clone occurred once. V is TRBV13 and J is TRBJ1-1; D possibly corresponds to TRBD1 (5 bases). Deletions cut 4 bases from V and 10 bases from J, with 16 bases between. Germline CDR1 is PRHDT and CDR2 is FYEKMQ (reference sequence). The CDR3 length is 13 residues. The CDR3 DNA is TGTGCCAGCAGCTATGGGACCCGCCCTGGAGCTTTCTTT. It is translated as CASSYGTRPGAFF.

This sequence joins TRBV2 and TRBJ1-4; tentative D call: TRBD1 (5 bases). The germline V and J ends were trimmed by 7 bases and 3 bases, with 12 bases remaining between them. CDR1 is SNHLY and CDR2 is FYNNEI in the germline V gene. The CDR3 spans 14 residues. The CDR3 DNA is TGTGCCAGCACGATTGGAGGGGCTAATGAAAAACTGTTTTTT. It translates to CASTIGGANEKLFF.

This sequence joins TRBV3-1 (or the pseudogene TRBV3-2) and TRBJ2-5; 7 bases are shared with TRBD1. Unmatched junction bases numbered 6, after V lost 0 bases and J lost 2 bases. This CDR3 has 16 amino acids. Germline V gives CDR1 LGHDT, CDR2 YNNKEL (reference sequence). The CDR3 loop reads CASSQDLRQGQETQYF. CDR3 in DNA: TGTGCCAGCAGCCAAGATTTGCGACAGGGACAAGAGACCCAGTACTTC.

The V gene is TRBV9, the J gene TRBJ2-2; D uncertain. There are 14 residues in the CDR3. CDR1 is SGDLS, CDR2 YYNGEE, per germline. V shed 2 bases and J shed 5 bases, with 10 bases lying between them. CDR3 loop: CASSVETTTGELFF. In nucleotides, the CDR3 is TGTGCCAGCAGCGTGGAGACCACTACCGGGGAGCTGTTTTTT.

The chain links TRBV28 to TRBJ2-7; 10 bases are shared with TRBD2. The CDR3 is 14 amino acids. The J segment lost 7 bases and the V segment lost 5 bases, leaving 8 bases of the junction unmatched. Germline loops: CDR1 MDHEN, CDR2 SYDVKM. The CDR3 DNA reads TGTGCCAGCAGTGCGGAGCGGGGGGGCCGGGAGCAGTACTTC. Translating it yields CASSAERGGREQYF.

The gene calls are TRBV6-5 and TRBJ1-1, with a possible D match to TRBD1 (5 bases). V shed 7 bases and J shed 6 bases, with 18 bases lying between them. This CDR3 spans 14 amino acids. Looked up from germline, CDR1 is MNHEY and CDR2 is SVGAGI. This chain's CDR3 is CASTRRAGTAEAFF. The CDR3 nucleotides are TGTGCCAGCACTCGAAGGGCGGGGACGGCTGAAGCTTTCTTT.

The chain carries TRBV3-1 (or the pseudogene TRBV3-2) and TRBJ2-7; TRBD2 aligns across 14 bases. V shed 5 bases, J shed 7 bases, and the junction held 4 bases outside the gene matches. CDR1 is LGHDT and CDR2 is YNNKEL in the germline V gene (reference sequence). There are 14 residues in the CDR3. CDR3 in amino acids: CASSWGTSGGEQYF. The CDR3 DNA reads TGTGCCAGCAGCTGGGGGACTAGCGGGGGAGAGCAGTACTTC.

In its sample, this clone was seen once. The rearrangement uses TRBV25-1 and TRBJ2-1, with TRBD1 matching over 9 bases. This CDR3 contains 13 residues. V lost 4 bases, J lost 13 bases, and 8 bases stayed unmatched. Germline assignment: CDR1 MGHDK and CDR2 SYGVNS. CDR3: CASSANPGQGQFF. The DNA of the CDR3 is TGTGCCAGCAGTGCCAATCCGGGACAGGGACAGTTCTTC.

The chain couples TRBV4-3 to TRBJ1-3; the D is unclear. V lost 5 bases to trimming and J lost 0 bases, with 11 bases between them. The CDR3 totals 15 residues. Germline V CDR1 and CDR2: LGHNA, YSLEER. CDR3 DNA: TGCGCCAGCAGCTTGGACCGGAGCTCTGGAAACACCATATATTTT. As protein: CASSLDRSSGNTIYF.

The chain joins TRBV9 to TRBJ2-2, with D uncertain. This CDR3 contains 13 residues. Germline V gives CDR1 SGDLS, CDR2 YYNGEE. Between the trimmed V and J ends, which lost 3 bases and 3 bases, there was a span of 6 bases. The DNA of the CDR3 is TGTGCCAGCAGCGCTCTTTACACCGGGGAGCTGTTTTTT. This sequence encodes CASSALYTGELFF.

V usage is TRBV5-1 and J usage is TRBJ2-5, with 8 nucleotides matching TRBD1. The CDR3 extends over 15 amino acids. The germline CDR1 and CDR2 sequences are SGHRS and YFSETQ. V dropped 0 bases and J dropped 4; count of bases not matched to a gene: 5. This CDR3 reads CASSLGRGRGETQYF. In DNA, the CDR3 is TGCGCCAGCAGCTTGGGCAGGGGGCGAGGAGAGACCCAGTACTTC.

This clone was detected only once. DNA of the CDR3: TGTGCCAGCAGTAGGGAGACCGGGAACACTGAAGCTTTCTTT. Translated: CASSRETGNTEAFF. The chain is built from TRBV6-2 or TRBV6-3 and TRBJ1-1, with D uncertain. V was pared by 5 bases and J by 1 base, with 11 bases between. The CDR3 totals 14 residues. The germline gives CDR1 MNHEY, CDR2 SVGEGT.

In its sample, this clone was seen once. The gene calls are TRBV6-5 and TRBJ2-7, with a possible D match to TRBD1 (6 bases). The CDR3 spans 15 residues. CDR1 MNHEY and CDR2 SVGAGI come from the germline V gene. V was pared by 0 bases and J by 1 base, with 10 bases between. The CDR3 DNA sequence: TGTGCCAGCAGTTACTCGGGGACACTTTCCTACGAGCAGTACTTC. Translating it yields CASSYSGTLSYEQYF.

This clone was counted only a few times. The chain recombines TRBV6-4 with TRBJ2-3; the match to TRBD2 covers 10 bases. The ends lost 6 bases at V and 3 bases at J; junction bases unmatched: 6. The length of the CDR3 is 15 residues. CDR1 and CDR2 (germline): MRHNA, SNTAGT. Here the CDR3 reads CASSYVAGGTDTQYF. The CDR3, as DNA: TGTGCCAGCAGCTATGTAGCGGGGGGAACAGATACGCAGTATTTT.

The sample holds one count of this clone. The gene calls are TRBV25-1 and TRBJ1-2; maybe TRBD1 (6 bases). Germline-derived CDR1 and CDR2 are MGHDK and SYGVNS. CDR3 length: 14 amino acids. V was pared by 1 base and J by 8 bases, with 14 bases between. The CDR3: CASSEWAGARGYTF. The CDR3 DNA sequence: TGTGCCAGCAGTGAATGGGCAGGGGCGCGAGGCTACACCTTC.

V usage is TRBV5-4 and J usage is TRBJ2-7, with a possible D match to TRBD1 (6 bases). V gave up 4 bases and J gave up 1 base, with 9 bases separating them. The CDR3 runs to 13 residues. Germline V CDR1 and CDR2: SGHNT, YYREEE (reference sequence). Written as DNA, the CDR3 is TGTGCCAGCAGCACAGGGCAGTCCTACGAGCAGTACTTC. It translates to CASSTGQSYEQYF.

V usage is TRBV9 and J usage is TRBJ1-2, with 9 bases that match TRBD1. Trimming removed 3 bases from V and 2 bases from J; junction bases left unmatched: 5. From germline, CDR1 is SGDLS and CDR2 YYNGEE. The CDR3 contains 15 residues. This CDR3 is CASSAGTGRNYGYTF. The CDR3 DNA reads TGTGCCAGCAGCGCTGGGACAGGGAGGAACTATGGCTACACCTTC.

The V and J genes are TRBV14 and TRBJ2-2; D not resolved. The CDR3 is made up of 13 amino acids. CDR1 is SGHDN and CDR2 is FVKESK in the germline V gene. Between the trimmed V and J ends, which lost 6 bases and 3 bases, there was a span of 8 bases. CDR3 residues: CASSLIYTGELFF. The CDR3 DNA sequence: TGTGCCAGCAGTCTAATATACACCGGGGAGCTGTTTTTT.

V gene TRBV5-1 combines with J gene TRBJ1-2; a possible D gene is TRBD1 (5 bases). Per the germline V gene, CDR1 is SGHRS and CDR2 is YFSETQ. V was cut by 0 bases and J by 5 bases, with 11 bases left in between. The CDR3 covers 14 residues. The CDR3 coding sequence is TGCGCCAGCAGCTTGGGGACCAGGGAATATGGCTACACCTTC. Its protein product is CASSLGTREYGYTF. Combining the CDR3 with reference TRBV5-1 and TRBJ1-2 gives the whole variable domain KAGVTQTPRYLIKTRGQQVTLSCSPISGHRSVSWYQQTPGQGLQFLFEYFSETQRNKGNFPGRFSGRQFSNSRSEMNVSTLELGDSALYLCASSLGTREYGYTFGSGTRLTVV.

This rearrangement joins TRBV30 to TRBJ1-1, with a possible D match to TRBD1 (5 bases). Germline assignment: CDR1 GTSNPN and CDR2 SVGIG (reference sequence). Trimming left V 4 bases short and J 5 bases short, with 11 bases between. This CDR3 has 12 amino acids. This CDR3 reads CAWTPRGTEAFF. The CDR3, as DNA: TGTGCCTGGACCCCACGGGGGACTGAAGCTTTCTTT.

The chain employs TRBV18 and TRBJ2-7; a weak D match, TRBD2 (6 bases). The ends were cut back, 0 bases at V and 3 bases at J, with 18 bases in the middle. The CDR3 is 17 amino acids. CDR1 and CDR2 from the germline V gene are KGHSH and LQKENI. The CDR3 DNA reads as TGTGCCAGCTCACCACCGGAGGGTGGGGCGGGGTACTACGAGCAGTACTTC. Its translation: CASSPPEGGAGYYEQYF.

This chain connects TRBV19 to TRBJ2-1; no definite D call. There are 15 residues in the CDR3. The ends were cut back, 4 bases at V and 0 bases at J, with 10 bases in the middle. Germline CDR1 is LNHDA and CDR2 is SQIVND (reference sequence). DNA of the CDR3: TGTGCCAGTAGTAGCGGAACGAGCTCCTACAATGAGCAGTTCTTC. Translating it yields CASSSGTSSYNEQFF.

The chain uses TRBV3-1 (or the pseudogene TRBV3-2) and TRBJ2-5; D not resolved. The CDR3 runs 15 residues. Trimming stripped 1 base from V and 2 bases from J, with 11 bases between. CDR1 LGHDT and CDR2 YNNKEL come from the germline V gene (reference sequence). The CDR3 DNA is TGTGCCAGCAGCCAAGGTCTGGGAAAACAAGAGACCCAGTACTTC. Protein: CASSQGLGKQETQYF.